A selection of T cell receptor beta chains follows, all from one sample in a study of human T cells and chemical hapten exposure. Via MiXCR, TCRdb re-called the RACE reads, giving one row per CDR3 protein. This table has about 260,000 distinct CDR3 sequences, about 9% appearing once. The specimen comprised whole blood, sampled in connection with sensitization to the hapten diphenylcyclopropenone (DPC). The source is a middle-aged woman with alopecia areata. Some clones in this sample may be carry-over from other donors' samples. The CDR3 runs from the conserved cysteine through the conserved F or W. A D gene is named only where the DNA matches it firmly. Part of the rows lack a size; the others show once, few, many or a class for expanded clones.

TRBJ2-7	few	TRBV6-2/TRBV6-3	TRBD2	CASSYSTSGSGLYEQYF	TGTGCCAGCAGTTACTCAACTAGCGGGAGCGGGCTTTACGAGCAGTACTTC
TRBJ1-6	many	TRBV20-1	-	CSAWGGQSNSPLHF	TGCAGTGCTTGGGGTGGGCAGTCTAATTCACCCCTCCACTTT
TRBJ2-4	-	TRBV28	TRBD2	CASSLITSGPANIQYF	TGTGCCAGCAGTTTAATAACTAGCGGGCCGGCCAACATTCAGTACTTC
TRBJ2-5	-	TRBV28	-	CASSSPTKGEFRTQYF	TGTGCCAGCAGTTCCCCGACAAAAGGGGAGTTTAGGACCCAGTACTTC
TRBJ2-1	many	TRBV9	TRBD2	CASSVGALAGGTVEQFF	TGTGCCAGCAGCGTAGGGGCTCTTGCGGGAGGGACCGTTGAGCAGTTCTTC
TRBJ2-1	-	TRBV20-1	-	CSAPRDTANEQFF	TGCAGTGCTCCCCGGGACACCGCAAATGAGCAGTTCTTC
TRBJ2-1	-	TRBV4-2	-	CASSQASLGGSYNEQFF	TGTGCCAGCAGCCAAGCGAGTCTAGGCGGGTCCTACAATGAGCAGTTCTTC
TRBJ2-2	many	TRBV12-3/TRBV12-4	-	CASSPWGTLGGELFF	TGTGCCAGCAGCCCATGGGGTACCTTGGGCGGGGAGCTGTTTTTT
TRBJ1-4	few	TRBV10-3	-	CAISDGGFNEKLFF	TGTGCCATCAGTGACGGAGGATTTAATGAAAAACTGTTTTTT
TRBJ2-3	few	TRBV29-1	TRBD2	CSVDGTSGSADTQYF	TGCAGCGTTGACGGGACTAGCGGGAGTGCAGATACGCAGTATTTT
TRBJ2-7	few	TRBV7-2	-	CASSSYMGHGYF	TGTGCCAGCAGCTCCTACATGGGACACGGGTACTTC
TRBJ2-3	-	TRBV19	-	CASRLGQLLSTDTQYF	TGTGCCAGCAGACTCGGACAGCTACTAAGCACAGATACGCAGTATTTT
TRBJ2-6	many	TRBV10-3	-	CAISGEPSGANVLTF	TGTGCCATCAGTGGCGAGCCCTCTGGGGCCAACGTCCTGACTTTC
TRBJ1-2	few	TRBV12-3/TRBV12-4	-	CASSFRSGGYTF	TGTGCCAGCAGTTTTAGATCGGGTGGCTACACCTTC
TRBJ1-1	many	TRBV29-1	-	CSVIIYRDTEAFF	TGCAGCGTAATTATATACAGGGACACTGAAGCTTTCTTT
TRBJ2-1	many	TRBV24-1	-	CATATGTSYNEQFF	TGTGCCACCGCCACAGGGACATCCTACAATGAGCAGTTCTTC
TRBJ2-6	few	TRBV7-9	-	CASSHEGAGANVLTF	TGTGCCAGCAGCCACGAAGGAGCTGGGGCCAACGTCCTGACTTTC
TRBJ2-7	-	TRBV4-1	-	CASSRQGRLATYEQYF	TGCGCCAGCAGCCGCCAAGGGAGATTAGCAACCTACGAGCAGTACTTC
TRBJ2-7	many	TRBV15	-	CATSRQSGAVLGISYEQYF	TGTGCCACCAGCAGACAGAGTGGGGCGGTCCTTGGGATCTCCTACGAGCAGTACTTC
TRBJ2-3	-	TRBV5-1	TRBD2	CASSLVAGADTQYF	TGCGCCAGCAGCCTTGTAGCGGGAGCGGATACGCAGTATTTT
TRBJ2-2	many	TRBV11-2	-	CASRPLFLGTGELFF	TGTGCCAGCAGACCTCTCTTTTTAGGAACCGGGGAGCTGTTTTTT
TRBJ2-3	many	TRBV7-9	-	CASSLDGGTTDTQYF	TGTGCCAGCAGCTTAGATGGTGGCACCACAGATACGCAGTATTTT
TRBJ2-2	many	TRBV2	TRBD2	CASRWTSGNTGELFF	TGTGCCAGCCGATGGACTAGCGGCAACACCGGGGAGCTGTTTTTT
TRBJ2-1	few	TRBV5-4	TRBD2	CASSKGLAGGSRWDEQFF	TGTGCCAGCAGCAAGGGACTAGCGGGAGGGAGCCGGTGGGATGAGCAGTTCTTC